This TCR beta chain originates from a study of blood T cell repertoires in COVID-19. Overall study: Nucleic acid was either cDNA or gDNA, and it came from T cells, B-cell-depleted T cells, or PBMCs.

Germline values: CDR1 LNHDA, CDR2 SQIVND (reference sequence). The CDR3 is made up of 15 amino acids. V shed 3 bases and J 1 base; nucleotides not matched to a gene: 3. Participants were aged about 18 to 100 years from about 25 US areas. Each participant's cohort was designated according to participant-reported clinical history. As processed by the authors: Reference gene primer amplification yielded estimated nucleated cell counts. The data were produced by immunoSEQ multiplex PCR, yet TCRdb's version contains in-frame clones alone and is incomplete. For V, J and clone size, that table is used; D and trimming come from the DNA. The table lists approximately 210,000 clones, 80% of them singletons, with around 4.5% in the top ten.

This receptor was taken from a young man with acute COVID-19. The J gene is TRBJ2-3, the V gene TRBV19, with TRBD1 matching 8 bases. Sequenced: PBMCs or T cells enriched from blood (not recorded which). Here the CDR3 DNA reads TGTGCCAGTAGTATGGGGGGACAGGGCACAGATACGCAGTATTTT. This codes for CASSMGGQGTDTQYF.